This T cell receptor beta chain was found in a study of regulatory T cells in long-lasting Graves disease. Broader study findings: Favored usage of TRBV28, TRBJ1-2 and TRBJ2-5 was recorded in persistent disease.

Both iRepertoire HTBI primers and Arm-PCR of CDR3 regions were used to build the TCR beta libraries. TCRdb passed the multiplex PCR reads through MiXCR, listing each CDR3 protein once. The sample includes roughly 400,000 distinct CDR3 sequences, approximately 16% of them seen just once. In this sample, this clonotype turned up a few times. Its antigen is still unknown. Sample time point: newly diagnosed GD, antithyroid drugs for less than 3 months. After RNA was extracted from PBMCs, the TCR library was made from it. The V gene's germline CDR1 is SEHNR and CDR2 FQNEAQ (reference sequence). V lost 6 bases and J lost 1, with 15 bases in between. The CDR3 loop spans 15 amino acids. The same sample was also studied in work on T cells in Graves' hyperthyroidism and ophthalmopathy. That source reports: Prediction of ophthalmopathy progression came a median roughly 6.6 months pre-onset.

The TCR comes from a woman aged 40 to 50 with Graves disease. The sequenced sample was peripheral blood mononuclear cells (PBMCs), obtained at new diagnosis, from a patient treated with antithyroid drugs. This rearrangement joins TRBV7-9 to TRBJ1-1; D unclear. The CDR3 is CASSLMALSNTEAFF. The DNA of the CDR3 is TGTGCCAGCAGTTTGATGGCCCTCTCGAACACTGAAGCTTTCTTT.